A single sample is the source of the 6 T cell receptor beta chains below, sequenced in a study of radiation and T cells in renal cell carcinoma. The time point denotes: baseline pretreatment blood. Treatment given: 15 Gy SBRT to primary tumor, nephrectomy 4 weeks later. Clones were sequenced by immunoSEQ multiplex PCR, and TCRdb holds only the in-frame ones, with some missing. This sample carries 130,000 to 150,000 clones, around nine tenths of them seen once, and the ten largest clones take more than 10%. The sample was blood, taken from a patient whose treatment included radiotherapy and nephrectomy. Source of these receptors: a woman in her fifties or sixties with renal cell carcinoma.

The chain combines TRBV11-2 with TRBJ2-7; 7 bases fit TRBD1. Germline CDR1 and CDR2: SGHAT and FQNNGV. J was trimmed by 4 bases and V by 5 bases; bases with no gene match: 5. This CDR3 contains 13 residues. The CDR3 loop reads CASSMPGQYEQYF. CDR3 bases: TGTGCCAGCAGCATGCCGGGACAGTACGAGCAGTACTTC.

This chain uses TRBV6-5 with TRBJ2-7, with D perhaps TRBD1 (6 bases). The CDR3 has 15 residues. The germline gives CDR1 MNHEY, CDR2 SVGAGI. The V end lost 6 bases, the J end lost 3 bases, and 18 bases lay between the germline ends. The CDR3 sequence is CASSPYRDPGYEQYF. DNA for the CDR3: TGTGCCAGCAGCCCGTACAGGGATCCAGGCTACGAGCAGTACTTC.

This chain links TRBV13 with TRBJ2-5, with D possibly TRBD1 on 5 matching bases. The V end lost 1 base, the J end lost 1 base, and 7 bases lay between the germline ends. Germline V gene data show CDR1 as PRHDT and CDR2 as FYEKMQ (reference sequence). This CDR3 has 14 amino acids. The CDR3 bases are TGTGCCAGCAGCTTAGTGGGGCTCCAAGAGACCCAGTACTTC. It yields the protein CASSLVGLQETQYF.

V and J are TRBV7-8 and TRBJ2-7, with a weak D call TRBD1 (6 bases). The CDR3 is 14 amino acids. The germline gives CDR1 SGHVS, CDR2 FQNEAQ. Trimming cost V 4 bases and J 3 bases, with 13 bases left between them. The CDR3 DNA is TGTGCCAGCAGCTACGAAACACAGGGCTACGAGCAGTACTTC. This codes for CASSYETQGYEQYF.

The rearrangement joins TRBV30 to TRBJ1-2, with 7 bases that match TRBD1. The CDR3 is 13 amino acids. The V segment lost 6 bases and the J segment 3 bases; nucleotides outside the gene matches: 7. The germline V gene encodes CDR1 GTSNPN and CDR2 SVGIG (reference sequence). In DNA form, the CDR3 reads TGTGCCTGCAGGGGGGGACAGCACTATGGCTACACCTTC. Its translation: CACRGGQHYGYTF.

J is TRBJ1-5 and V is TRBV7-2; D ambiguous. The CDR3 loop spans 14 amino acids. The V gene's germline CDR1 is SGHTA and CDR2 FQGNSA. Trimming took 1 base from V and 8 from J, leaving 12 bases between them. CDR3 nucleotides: TGTGCCAGCAGCTTAGGGACTGGGTACGAGCCCCAGCATTTT. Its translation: CASSLGTGYEPQHF.